This T cell receptor (beta chain) was recovered during a study of regulatory T cells in long-lasting Graves disease. Study-wide context: To qualify as persistent, Graves' disease required over 5 years of antithyroid drugs with positive TSH receptor antibodies.

The sample's time point: persistent/refractory GD, antithyroid drugs over 5 years with positive TRAb. Following extraction of RNA from PBMCs, that RNA was used to make the TCR library. Patients hailed from an endocrinology department in Xi'an, China. In building TCR beta libraries, iRepertoire HTBI primers were used together with Arm-PCR of CDR3 regions. TCRdb analysed the multiplex PCR reads with MiXCR anew, one entry per CDR3 protein. The sample shows a few hundred thousand distinct CDR3 sequences, 23% of them seen only once. Study results and limitations: Persistent disease preferred TRBV28, TRBJ1-2 and TRBJ2-5. Persistent patients shared more public clonotypes (2,741) than newly diagnosed patients (around 1,000).

Remarks on this clonotype: Its antigen is unidentified.

The CDR3 has 13 amino acids. Germline loops: CDR1 LNHDA, CDR2 SQIVND (reference sequence). The junction had 7 bases not matched to a gene; V was cut back by 9 bases and J by 10 bases. V and J are TRBV19 and TRBJ1-6, with 9 bases matching TRBD1. The specimen was peripheral blood mononuclear cells (PBMCs), collected when the disease was refractory, from a patient treated with antithyroid drugs. The source of this sequence is a female donor with Graves disease. The CDR3 DNA reads TGTGCCAGCGAGGACAGGGGTGGATCACCCCTCCACTTT. Its protein product is CASEDRGGSPLHF.